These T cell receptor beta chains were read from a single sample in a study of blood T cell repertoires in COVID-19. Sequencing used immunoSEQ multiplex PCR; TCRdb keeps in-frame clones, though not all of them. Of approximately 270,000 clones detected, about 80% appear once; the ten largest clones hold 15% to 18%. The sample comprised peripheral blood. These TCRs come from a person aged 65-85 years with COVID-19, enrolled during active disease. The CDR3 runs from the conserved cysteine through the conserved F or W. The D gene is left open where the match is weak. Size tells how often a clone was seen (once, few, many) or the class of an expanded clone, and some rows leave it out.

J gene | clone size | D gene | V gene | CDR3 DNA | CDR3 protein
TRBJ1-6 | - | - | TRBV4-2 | TGTGCCAGCAGCCAAGTAGAGGGTAATTCACCCCTCCACTTT | CASSQVEGNSPLHF
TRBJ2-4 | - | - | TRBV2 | TGTGCCAGCAGTGAAGCGCTTCGGCGGGGTAGGAGACAGTACTTC | CASSEALRRGRRQYF
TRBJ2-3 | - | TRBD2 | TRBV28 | TGTGCCAGCAGTTTCGGGTGGACTAGCGGAGATACGCAGTATTTT | CASSFGWTSGDTQYF
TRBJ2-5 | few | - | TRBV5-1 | TGCGCCAGCAGCTTGGCCAGGGGTTGGACGGCAGACCAAGAGACCCAGTACTTC | CASSLARGWTADQETQYF
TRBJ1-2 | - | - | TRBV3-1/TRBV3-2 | TGTGCCAGCAGCCAAGAGGCAGGGAAAGGAGGCTACACCTTC | CASSQEAGKGGYTF
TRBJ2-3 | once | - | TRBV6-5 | TGTGCCAGCAGCCTCGAGGGCACAGATACGCAGTATTTT | CASSLEGTDTQYF
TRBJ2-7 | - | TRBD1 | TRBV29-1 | TGCAGCGTTGAACTCCTATACCGAACAGGGGTAGCGTACGAGCAGTACTTC | CSVELLYRTGVAYEQYF
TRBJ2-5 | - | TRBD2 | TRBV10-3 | TGTGCCATCAGCCCGTCTAGCGGGGGGGGCCAAGAGACCCAGTACTTC | CAISPSSGGGQETQYF
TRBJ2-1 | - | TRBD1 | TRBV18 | TGTGCCAGCTCACAAGAGGGCACCGGGACAGGGGTGGTCAATGAGCAGTTCTTC | CASSQEGTGTGVVNEQFF
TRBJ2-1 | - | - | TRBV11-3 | TGTGCCAGCAGGTCGGGGGTGGGGGATGAGCAGTTCTTC | CASRSGVGDEQFF
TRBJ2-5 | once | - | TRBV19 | TGTGCCAGTAGTACAGTCCCGGCGGTGGAGACCCAGTACTTC | CASSTVPAVETQYF
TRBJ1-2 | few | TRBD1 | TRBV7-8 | TGTGCCAGCAGCGCGAGGGACAGGGGCATGTCGGGCTATGGCTACACCTTC | CASSARDRGMSGYGYTF
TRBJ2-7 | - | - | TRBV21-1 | TGTGCCAGCACCTCCGCCCGAGGATGCTCCTACGAGCAGTACTTC | CASTSARGCSYEQYF
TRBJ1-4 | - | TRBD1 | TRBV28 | TGTGCCAGCAGTCTCGGACAGGGGGCTAATGAAAAACTGTTTTTT | CASSLGQGANEKLFF
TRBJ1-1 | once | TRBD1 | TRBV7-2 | TGTGCCAGCAGCTTCCGGGACAGGGGCACTGAAGCTTTCTTT | CASSFRDRGTEAFF
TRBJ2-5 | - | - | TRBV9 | TGTGCCAGCAGCGTAAGGTTCGGGGTCAGGGAGACCCAGTACTTC | CASSVRFGVRETQYF